A single TCR beta chain is shown here with its context. The sample comes from a study of blood T cell repertoires in COVID-19. TCRdb keeps only in-frame clones here, not all; method: immunoSEQ multiplex PCR. The profile shows 330,000 or so clones, roughly 89% of them singletons. The sequencing sample was made of peripheral blood. The receptor's source is a man under 40 with COVID-19, enrolled during active disease.

CDR3 protein: CASSQDEGGTSSYNSPLHF. The CDR3 DNA sequence: TGCGCCAGCAGCCAAGATGAGGGTGGCACCAGCTCCTATAATTCACCCCTCCACTTT. The chain carries TRBV4-1 and TRBJ1-6; D not certain. CDR3 size: 19 residues. Trimming cost V 0 bases and J 0 bases, with 15 bases left between them. Germline CDR1 reads MGHRA; CDR2 reads YSYEKL.